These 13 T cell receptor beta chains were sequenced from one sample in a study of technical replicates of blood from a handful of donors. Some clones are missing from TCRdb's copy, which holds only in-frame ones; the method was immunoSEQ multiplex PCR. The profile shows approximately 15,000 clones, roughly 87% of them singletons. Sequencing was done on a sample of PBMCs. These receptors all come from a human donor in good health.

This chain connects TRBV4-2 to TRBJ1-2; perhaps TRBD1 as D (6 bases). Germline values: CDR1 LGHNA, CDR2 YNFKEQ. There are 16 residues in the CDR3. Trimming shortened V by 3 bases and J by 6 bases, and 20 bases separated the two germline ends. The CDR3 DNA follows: TGTGCCAGCAGCCACGGTACGGAAACAGGGACCCATGGCTACACCTTC. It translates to CASSHGTETGTHGYTF.

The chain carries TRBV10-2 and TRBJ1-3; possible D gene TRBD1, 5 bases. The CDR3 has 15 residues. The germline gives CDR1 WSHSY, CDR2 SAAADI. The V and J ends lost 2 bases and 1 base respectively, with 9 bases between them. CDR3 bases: TGCGCCAGCAGTGAGCCAGGGCAGTCTGGAAACACCATATATTTT. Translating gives CASSEPGQSGNTIYF.

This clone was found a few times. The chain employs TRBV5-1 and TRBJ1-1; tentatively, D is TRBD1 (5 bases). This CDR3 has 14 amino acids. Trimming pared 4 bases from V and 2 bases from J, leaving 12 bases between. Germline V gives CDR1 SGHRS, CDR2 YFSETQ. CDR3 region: CASSVDTTNTEAFF. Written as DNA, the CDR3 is TGCGCCAGCAGCGTGGACACTACTAACACTGAAGCTTTCTTT.

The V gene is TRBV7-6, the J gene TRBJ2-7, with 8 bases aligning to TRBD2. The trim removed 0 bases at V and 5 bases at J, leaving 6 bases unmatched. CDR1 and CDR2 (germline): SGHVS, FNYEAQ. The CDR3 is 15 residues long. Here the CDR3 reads CASSLASGLAHEQYF. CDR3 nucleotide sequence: TGTGCCAGCAGCTTAGCGTCCGGACTAGCCCACGAGCAGTACTTC.

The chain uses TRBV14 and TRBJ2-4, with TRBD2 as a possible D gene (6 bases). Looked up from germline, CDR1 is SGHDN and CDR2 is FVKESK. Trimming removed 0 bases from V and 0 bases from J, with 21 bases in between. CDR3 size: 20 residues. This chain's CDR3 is CASSQDGTGGELLAKNIQYF. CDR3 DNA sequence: TGTGCCAGCAGCCAAGATGGGACCGGGGGAGAGCTGCTAGCCAAAAACATTCAGTACTTC. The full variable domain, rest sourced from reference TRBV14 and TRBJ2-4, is EAGVTQFPSHSVIEKGQTVTLRCDPISGHDNLYWYRRVMGKEIKFLLHFVKESKQDESGMPNNRFLAERTGGTYSTLKVQPAELEDSGVYFCASSQDGTGGELLAKNIQYFGAGTRLSVL.

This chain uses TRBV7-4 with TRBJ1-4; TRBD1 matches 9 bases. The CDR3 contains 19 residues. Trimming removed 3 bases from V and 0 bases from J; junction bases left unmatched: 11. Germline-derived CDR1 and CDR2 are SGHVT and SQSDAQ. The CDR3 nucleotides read TGTGCCAGCAGCTTGGCACCGGGACAGGGCATTGCAACTAATGAAAAACTGTTTTTT. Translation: CASSLAPGQGIATNEKLFF.

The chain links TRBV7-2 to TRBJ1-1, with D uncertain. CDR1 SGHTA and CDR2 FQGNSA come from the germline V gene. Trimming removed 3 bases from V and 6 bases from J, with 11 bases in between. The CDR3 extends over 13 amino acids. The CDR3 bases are TGTGCCAGCAGCTTCCGGGGTTCCCCTGAAGCTTTCTTT. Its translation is CASSFRGSPEAFF.

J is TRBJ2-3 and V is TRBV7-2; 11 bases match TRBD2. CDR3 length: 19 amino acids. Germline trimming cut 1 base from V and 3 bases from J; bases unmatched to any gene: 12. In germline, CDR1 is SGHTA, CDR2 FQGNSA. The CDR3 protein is CASSLGLLAGGGGTDTQYF. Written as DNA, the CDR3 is TGTGCCAGCAGCTTAGGTTTATTAGCGGGAGGGGGTGGGACAGATACGCAGTATTTT. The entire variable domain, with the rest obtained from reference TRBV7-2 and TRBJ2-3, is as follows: GAGVSQSPSNKVTEKGKDVELRCDPISGHTALYWYRQSLGQGLEFLIYFQGNSAPDKSGLPSDRFSAERTGGSVSTLTIQRTQQEDSAVYLCASSLGLLAGGGGTDTQYFGPGTRLTVL.

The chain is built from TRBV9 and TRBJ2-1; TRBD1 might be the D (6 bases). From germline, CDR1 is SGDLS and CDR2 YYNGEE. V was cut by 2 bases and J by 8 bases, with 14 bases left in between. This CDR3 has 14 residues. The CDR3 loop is CASSVTTGEYEQFF. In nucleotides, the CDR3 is TGTGCCAGCAGCGTTACGACAGGCGAATATGAGCAGTTCTTC.

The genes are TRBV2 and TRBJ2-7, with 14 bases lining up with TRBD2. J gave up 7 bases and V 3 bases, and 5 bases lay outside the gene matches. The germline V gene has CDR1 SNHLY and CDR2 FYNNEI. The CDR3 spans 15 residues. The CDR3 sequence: CASSEGLAGAGEQYF. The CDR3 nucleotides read TGTGCCAGCAGTGAGGGACTAGCGGGAGCGGGGGAGCAGTACTTC.

Here the CDR3 reads CASSLGTGNMNTEAFF. DNA of the CDR3: TGCGCCAGCAGCTTGGGGACAGGGAACATGAACACTGAAGCTTTCTTT. The J gene is TRBJ1-1, the V gene TRBV5-1, with 8 positions matching TRBD1. CDR3 length: 16 amino acids. Germline V gene lookup returns CDR1 SGHRS and CDR2 YFSETQ. V shed 0 bases, J shed 0 bases, and the junction held 4 bases outside the gene matches.

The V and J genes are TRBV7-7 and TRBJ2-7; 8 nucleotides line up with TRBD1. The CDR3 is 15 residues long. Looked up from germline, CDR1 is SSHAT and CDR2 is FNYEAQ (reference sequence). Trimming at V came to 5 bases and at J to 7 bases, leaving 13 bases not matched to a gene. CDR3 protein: CASSTLCQGAEEQYF. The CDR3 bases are TGTGCCAGCAGCACCCTCTGTCAGGGGGCGGAGGAGCAGTACTTC.

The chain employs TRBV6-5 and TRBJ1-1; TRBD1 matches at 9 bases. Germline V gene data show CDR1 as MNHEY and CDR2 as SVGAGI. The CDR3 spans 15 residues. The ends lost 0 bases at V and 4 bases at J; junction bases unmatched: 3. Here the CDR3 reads CASSYSWDRVTEAFF. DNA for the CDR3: TGTGCCAGCAGTTACTCTTGGGACAGGGTCACTGAAGCTTTCTTT.